Below are 15 T cell receptor beta chains sequenced from a single sample in a study of T cell responses to AZD1222 COVID-19 vaccine. The repertoire was sequenced with immunoSEQ multiplex PCR; TCRdb's copy has only in-frame clones and lacks some. The sample holds 110,000 to 150,000 clones; around 90% are singletons and the top ten take around 2.1%. This material consisted of peripheral blood, taken 28 days after the second AZD1222 dose. The receptors come from an adult who received the AZD1222 COVID-19 vaccine.

This rearrangement joins TRBV10-1 to TRBJ2-2, with a possible D match to TRBD2 (5 bases). CDR3 length: 16 amino acids. Trimming cost V 3 bases and J 7 bases, with 18 bases left between them. Per germline, CDR1 WNHNN and CDR2 SYGVQD (reference sequence). In DNA, the CDR3 is TGCGCCAGCAGTGATACGTTGGGTTCCGGGATCGGGGAGCTGTTTTTT. Translation: CASSDTLGSGIGELFF.

The gene calls are TRBV9 and TRBJ1-4, with 9 bases that match TRBD1. V shed 0 bases, J shed 3 bases, and the junction held 15 bases outside the gene matches. In germline, CDR1 is SGDLS, CDR2 YYNGEE. This CDR3 is 20 amino acids long. The CDR3 DNA reads as TGTGCCAGCAGCGTAGCCTCATGGGGACAGGGACCGGGACCTAATGAAAAACTGTTTTTT. It yields the protein CASSVASWGQGPGPNEKLFF.

The V gene is TRBV5-1, the J gene TRBJ2-1; D is perhaps TRBD2 (5 bases). The CDR3 loop spans 15 amino acids. CDR1 and CDR2 from the germline V gene are SGHRS and YFSETQ. V lost 4 bases to trimming and J lost 4 bases, with 15 bases between them. In nucleotides, the CDR3 is TGCGCCAGCAGCGGCCGGGGATACCTATACAATGAGCAGTTCTTC. Translation: CASSGRGYLYNEQFF.

V is TRBV6-2 or TRBV6-3 and J is TRBJ1-2; D is perhaps TRBD1 (5 bases). The CDR3 is 14 amino acids. Germline V lookup: CDR1 MNHEY, CDR2 SVGEGT. The V end was cut by 5 bases, the J end by 6 bases, with 16 bases between. CDR3 DNA: TGTGCCAGCAGTACCACGTCGGGGCTGAATGGCTACACCTTC. As protein: CASSTTSGLNGYTF.

For the CDR3, the DNA is TGCGCCAGCAGCCCCAGGGGGGACACAGATACGCAGTATTTT. Translation gives CASSPRGDTDTQYF. The chain has TRBV5-1 and TRBJ2-3; a weak D match, TRBD1 (7 bases). The CDR3 sequence is 14 residues long. Germline values: CDR1 SGHRS, CDR2 YFSETQ. V was cut by 4 bases and J by 2 bases, with 11 bases left in between.

V is TRBV19 and J is TRBJ1-5; TRBD1 might be the D (6 bases). Germline CDR1 and CDR2: LNHDA and SQIVND (reference sequence). Trimming took 2 bases from V and 4 from J, leaving 12 bases between them. The length of the CDR3 is 15 residues. CDR3 nucleotide sequence: TGTGCCAGTAGTATAACGGCAGGGGTAAATCAGCCCCAGCATTTT. Encoded protein: CASSITAGVNQPQHF.

The count of this clone is one. The rearrangement uses TRBV25-1 and TRBJ1-1, with D uncertain. Trimming stripped 5 bases from V and 1 base from J, with 11 bases between. The CDR3 runs 14 residues. CDR1 and CDR2 from the germline V gene are MGHDK and SYGVNS. The CDR3 sequence: CASSPSGGNTEAFF. CDR3 nucleotides: TGTGCCAGCAGTCCAAGTGGCGGGAACACTGAAGCTTTCTTT.

This sequence joins TRBV7-2 and TRBJ2-7; 10 positions match TRBD1. Germline V gives CDR1 SGHTA, CDR2 FQGNSA. The V and J ends lost 4 bases and 2 bases, in that order; junction bases with no gene match: 5. This CDR3 is 15 amino acids long. In DNA form, the CDR3 reads TGTGCCAGCAGCTCGCGGACAGGGGGGGCCTACGAGCAGTACTTC. As protein: CASSSRTGGAYEQYF.

The chain is built from TRBV30 and TRBJ2-6; 9 bases agree with TRBD1. The CDR3 spans 13 residues. The germline CDR1 and CDR2 sequences are GTSNPN and SVGIG (reference sequence). Unmatched junction bases numbered 1, after V lost 8 bases and J lost 2 bases. The CDR3 region has the DNA TGTGCCGGGACAGGGACTGGGGCCAACGTCCTGACTTTC. Protein product: CAGTGTGANVLTF.

The CDR3 sequence is CAWGGNNEKLFF. The DNA for the CDR3 is TGTGCCTGGGGGGGTAACAATGAAAAACTGTTTTTT. The chain joins TRBV30 to TRBJ1-4; possible D gene TRBD1, 5 bases. This CDR3 comprises 12 residues. Trimming left V 5 bases short and J 5 bases short, with 9 bases between. Per germline, CDR1 GTSNPN and CDR2 SVGIG (reference sequence).

The chain is built from TRBV28 and TRBJ2-5; TRBD2 matches at 9 bases. With 7 bases clipped from V and 5 bases from J, the junction kept 11 bases outside the gene matches. This CDR3 region has 15 residues. From germline, CDR1 is MDHEN and CDR2 SYDVKM. CDR3 coding DNA: TGTGCCAGCAAGGCGGGGGGGCCAGATGTGGAGACCCAGTACTTC. Translating gives CASKAGGPDVETQYF.

The chain's CDR3 is CASRKTVPNEKLFF. The CDR3 DNA sequence: TGCGCCAGCAGGAAGACAGTCCCTAATGAAAAACTGTTTTTT. V usage is TRBV5-1 and J usage is TRBJ1-4; weak D call: TRBD1 (5 bases). This CDR3 has 14 amino acids. Germline CDR1 reads SGHRS; CDR2 reads YFSETQ. Between the trimmed V and J ends, which lost 5 bases and 3 bases, there was a span of 11 bases.

The chain carries TRBV2 and TRBJ1-5; D is possibly TRBD1 (6 bases). Between the trimmed V and J ends, which lost 6 bases and 5 bases, there was a span of 14 bases. The germline CDR1 and CDR2 sequences are SNHLY and FYNNEI. This CDR3 has 14 amino acids. CDR3 amino acids: CASSVDSGDQPQHF. CDR3 DNA: TGTGCCAGCAGCGTGGACAGTGGGGATCAGCCCCAGCATTTT.

The V gene is TRBV19, the J gene TRBJ1-5; 7 nucleotides agree with TRBD1. Per germline, CDR1 LNHDA and CDR2 SQIVND (reference sequence). This CDR3 has 18 residues. The J segment lost 2 bases and the V segment lost 4 bases, leaving 14 bases of the junction unmatched. The CDR3 nucleotides read TGTGCCAGTAGTACCGGACAGGTTCTTACCTTCGGCAATCAGCCCCAGCATTTT. Protein: CASSTGQVLTFGNQPQHF.

This chain links TRBV5-5 with TRBJ1-5; 7 bases match TRBD1. The CDR3 is 14 residues long. Germline values: CDR1 SGHKS, CDR2 YYEKEE (reference sequence). The V and J ends lost 4 bases and 7 bases, in that order; junction bases with no gene match: 8. In DNA, the CDR3 is TGTGCCAGCAGCAATACAGGGGTCAGGCAGCCCCAGCATTTT. Translation: CASSNTGVRQPQHF.